One sample yielded the 30 T cell receptor beta chains listed below, sequenced in a study of blood T cell repertoires in COVID-19. Using immunoSEQ multiplex PCR, the repertoire was profiled, and TCRdb retains in-frame clones only, with some absent. The sample contains about 150,000 clones, 75% to 90% of which appear only once. Sequencing was done on a sample of peripheral blood. Receptors were obtained from a man in his 60s with active or convalescent COVID-19.

The rearrangement links TRBV28 to TRBJ1-1, with 7 bases lining up with TRBD1. Trimming cost V 5 bases and J 7 bases; bases outside gene matches: 10. The CDR3 runs 14 residues. CDR1 and CDR2 from the germline V gene are MDHEN and SYDVKM. The CDR3 protein is CASSRPGTDLEAFF. CDR3 DNA sequence: TGTGCCAGCAGTCGTCCCGGGACAGACCTTGAAGCTTTCTTT.

The CDR3 DNA reads TGTGCCACAGCTAAACAGGGGGCAAATAATTCACCCCTCCACTTT. As protein: CATAKQGANNSPLHF. J is TRBJ1-6 and V is TRBV6-5; 9 positions agree with TRBD1. V was pared by 10 bases and J by 5 bases, with 9 bases of the junction left unmatched. Looked up from germline, CDR1 is MNHEY and CDR2 is SVGAGI. The CDR3 runs 15 residues.

The V gene is TRBV28, the J gene TRBJ1-5; unclear D gene. Germline CDR1 and CDR2: MDHEN and SYDVKM. There are 14 residues in the CDR3. Trimming removed 2 bases at V and 5 bases at J, with 10 bases between. The CDR3 is CASSLGGSYQPQHF. The CDR3 DNA is TGTGCCAGCAGTTTAGGAGGATCATATCAGCCCCAGCATTTT.

The chain is built from TRBV19 and TRBJ1-5; D is ambiguous. The CDR3 runs 12 residues. Trimming stripped 6 bases from V and 6 bases from J, with 9 bases between. CDR1 LNHDA and CDR2 SQIVND come from the germline V gene (reference sequence). Written as DNA, the CDR3 is TGTGCCAGTAGCCTCGGGATTCAGCCCCAGCATTTT. It is translated as CASSLGIQPQHF. The whole variable domain, filled in from reference TRBV19 and TRBJ1-5, reads DGGITQSPKYLFRKEGQNVTLSCEQNLNHDAMYWYRQDPGQGLRLIYYSQIVNDFQKGDIAEGYSVSREKKESFPLTVTSAQKNPTAFYLCASSLGIQPQHFGDGTRLSIL.

The chain recombines TRBV7-2 with TRBJ1-6; 8 bases align to TRBD1. With V trimmed by 0 bases and J by 6 bases, 1 base remained unmatched. The CDR3 is 15 amino acids. CDR1 is SGHTA, CDR2 FQGNSA, per germline. The CDR3 reads CASSLATGANSPLHF. CDR3 nucleotide sequence: TGTGCCAGCAGCTTAGCGACAGGGGCTAATTCACCCCTCCACTTT.

On this clone itself: The same CDR3 is also encoded by other DNA sequences in this sample. The rearrangement links TRBV24-1 to TRBJ1-5; unclear D gene. The CDR3 totals 14 residues. CDR1 and CDR2 (germline): KGHDR, SFDVKD. V gave up 1 base and J gave up 4 bases, with 7 bases separating them. The DNA of the CDR3 is TGTGCCACCAGTGATTTAGGGAGGAATCAGCCCCAGCATTTT. It specifies CATSDLGRNQPQHF.

V and J are TRBV2 and TRBJ2-4, with a possible D match to TRBD1 (5 bases). The CDR3 is 12 amino acids. V was pared by 7 bases and J by 9 bases, with 13 bases between. Germline assignment: CDR1 SNHLY and CDR2 FYNNEI. The CDR3 reads CASNQGYGIQYF. The CDR3 region has the DNA TGTGCCAGCAATCAGGGATATGGCATTCAGTACTTC.

About this clone: This specimen includes other DNA sequences encoding the same CDR3. The gene calls are TRBV7-3 and TRBJ1-1, with D possibly being TRBD1 (6 bases). The V and J ends lost 5 bases and 2 bases respectively, with 9 bases between them. This CDR3 is 13 amino acids long. In germline, CDR1 is SGHTA, CDR2 FQGTGA. This chain's CDR3 is CASSQQGNTEAFF. CDR3 bases: TGTGCCAGCAGCCAACAGGGAAACACTGAAGCTTTCTTT.

A few counts support this clone. This rearrangement joins TRBV29-1 to TRBJ2-7, with TRBD1 matching 10 bases. Trimming cost V 6 bases and J 4 bases; bases outside gene matches: 12. The length of the CDR3 is 15 residues. CDR1 and CDR2 from the germline V gene are SQVTM and ANQGSEA. The CDR3: CSVWKWTGGAYEQYF. As DNA, the CDR3 is TGCAGCGTCTGGAAATGGACAGGGGGGGCTTACGAGCAGTACTTC.

The chain combines TRBV28 with TRBJ2-7; maybe TRBD2 (5 bases). From germline, CDR1 is MDHEN and CDR2 SYDVKM. There are 13 residues in the CDR3. Trimming stripped 5 bases from V and 3 bases from J, with 11 bases between. CDR3 coding DNA: TGTGCCAGCAGTGTGAGGGATGTCTACGAGCAGTACTTC. Protein sequence: CASSVRDVYEQYF.

The V call is TRBV2, the J call TRBJ1-2; TRBD1 agrees at 7 bases. V trimming: 3 bases; J trimming: 8 bases; junction bases outside the gene matches: 6. Germline V gene sequence: CDR1 SNHLY, CDR2 FYNNEI. This CDR3 is 13 amino acids long. The CDR3 sequence is CASSETDRSGYTF. The CDR3 DNA reads as TGTGCCAGCAGTGAGACGGACAGGAGCGGCTACACCTTC.

This rearrangement joins TRBV7-8 to TRBJ2-7; 11 nucleotides line up with TRBD2. Trimming at V came to 8 bases and at J to 0 bases, leaving 6 bases not matched to a gene. Per germline, CDR1 SGHVS and CDR2 FQNEAQ. The CDR3 runs to 15 residues. Written as DNA, the CDR3 is TGTGCCAGCGCGGTGACTAGCGGGACCTCCTACGAGCAGTACTTC. Translated, it gives CASAVTSGTSYEQYF.

The V and J genes are TRBV9 and TRBJ2-7, with 11 positions matching TRBD2. CDR3 length: 17 amino acids. Germline V gene sequence: CDR1 SGDLS, CDR2 YYNGEE. Trimming at V came to 0 bases and at J to 2 bases, leaving 7 bases not matched to a gene. The CDR3 DNA reads TGTGCCAGCAGCGTAGGACAGACTAGCGGGATGCCCTACGAGCAGTACTTC. Amino acids: CASSVGQTSGMPYEQYF.

The chain joins TRBV19 to TRBJ2-5, with TRBD2 matching over 15 bases. The CDR3 has 14 amino acids. V was pared by 5 bases and J by 13 bases, with 8 bases of the junction left unmatched. The germline V gene encodes CDR1 LNHDA and CDR2 SQIVND (reference sequence). CDR3 in amino acids: CASSPPGTSGRRYF. The CDR3 region has the DNA TGTGCCAGTAGTCCCCCCGGGACTAGCGGGAGGAGGTACTTC.

V usage is TRBV5-1 and J usage is TRBJ2-7; D may be TRBD1 (6 bases). Germline CDR1 reads SGHRS; CDR2 reads YFSETQ. Deletions cut 0 bases from V and 4 bases from J, with 11 bases between. The CDR3 extends over 14 amino acids. CDR3 in amino acids: CASSLEGQAYEQYF. CDR3 DNA: TGCGCCAGCAGCTTGGAGGGACAAGCTTACGAGCAGTACTTC.

The chain carries TRBV30 and TRBJ1-1; 9 bases agree with TRBD1. Per germline, CDR1 GTSNPN and CDR2 SVGIG (reference sequence). The length of the CDR3 is 14 residues. V lost 0 bases, J lost 3 bases, and 2 bases stayed unmatched. The CDR3 sequence: CAWSVDRGDTEAFF. The DNA of the CDR3 is TGTGCCTGGAGTGTTGACAGGGGGGACACTGAAGCTTTCTTT. Full variable domain (missing parts from reference TRBV30 and TRBJ1-1): SQTIHQWPATLVQPVGSPLSLECTVEGTSNPNLYWYRQAAGRGLQLLFYSVGIGQISSEVPQNLSASRPQDRQFILSSKKLLLSDSGFYLCAWSVDRGDTEAFFGQGTRLTVV.

The rearrangement joins TRBV18 to TRBJ1-4; TRBD1 matches at 10 bases. J lost 6 bases, V lost 6 bases, and 4 bases had no gene match. This CDR3 region has 14 residues. The V gene's germline CDR1 is KGHSH and CDR2 LQKENI. The CDR3 sequence is CASSSGTGDEKLFF. CDR3 nucleotides: TGTGCCAGCTCTTCCGGGACAGGGGATGAAAAACTGTTTTTT.

This chain joins TRBV7-2 and TRBJ2-1; D unclear. Looked up from germline, CDR1 is SGHTA and CDR2 is FQGNSA. Deletions cut 1 base from V and 12 bases from J, with 10 bases between. The CDR3 is made up of 12 amino acids. The CDR3 is CASSLVELWQFF. CDR3 coding DNA: TGTGCCAGCAGCTTAGTTGAGCTGTGGCAGTTCTTC. Full variable domain (rest looked up from reference TRBV7-2 and TRBJ2-1): GAGVSQSPSNKVTEKGKDVELRCDPISGHTALYWYRQSLGQGLEFLIYFQGNSAPDKSGLPSDRFSAERTGGSVSTLTIQRTQQEDSAVYLCASSLVELWQFFGPGTRLTVL.

The chain couples TRBV15 to TRBJ1-2; D perhaps matches TRBD1 (6 bases). This CDR3 contains 15 residues. V was pared by 3 bases and J by 2 bases, with 13 bases between. Germline-derived CDR1 and CDR2 are LNHNV and YYDKDF (reference sequence). DNA of the CDR3: TGTGCCACCAGCAGCTGGGACACCATGAACTATGGCTACACCTTC. This encodes CATSSWDTMNYGYTF.

The V and J genes are TRBV7-9 and TRBJ2-3, with D maybe TRBD1 (5 bases). V was trimmed by 7 bases and J by 1 base, leaving 9 bases between them. This CDR3 spans 13 amino acids. The V gene's germline CDR1 is SEHNR and CDR2 FQNEAQ (reference sequence). The CDR3 DNA reads TGTGCCAGCAAGACAGAACGCACAGATACGCAGTATTTT. Protein product: CASKTERTDTQYF. The full variable domain, rest sourced from reference TRBV7-9 and TRBJ2-3, is DTGVSQNPRHKITKRGQNVTFRCDPISEHNRLYWYRQTLGQGPEFLTYFQNEAQLEKSRLLSDRFSAERPKGSFSTLEIQRTEQGDSAMYLCASKTERTDTQYFGPGTRLTVL.

The chain has TRBV28 and TRBJ1-1, with D unclear. Germline CDR1 MDHEN, CDR2 SYDVKM. The CDR3 runs 15 residues. Trimming shortened V by 2 bases and J by 5 bases, and 15 bases separated the two germline ends. In nucleotides, the CDR3 is TGTGCCAGCAGTTTACGGCGGGTAACCTTGACTGAAGCTTTCTTT. This codes for CASSLRRVTLTEAFF.

The CDR3 spells CASSLYSNQPQHF. CDR3 DNA: TGTGCCAGCAGCCTATATAGCAATCAGCCCCAGCATTTT. The chain uses TRBV5-5 and TRBJ1-5; D remains unclear. In germline, CDR1 is SGHKS, CDR2 YYEKEE (reference sequence). This CDR3 comprises 13 residues. The V end lost 4 bases, the J end lost 0 bases, and 5 bases lay between the germline ends.

The V gene is TRBV19, the J gene TRBJ2-7, with a possible D match to TRBD2 (5 bases). Trimming took off 3 bases at V and 3 bases at J, with 12 bases between the two ends. CDR3 length: 14 amino acids. Per germline, CDR1 LNHDA and CDR2 SQIVND (reference sequence). The CDR3 nucleotides are TGTGCCAGTAGTATTGCAGGACTCGACTACGAGCAGTACTTC. This sequence encodes CASSIAGLDYEQYF. Drawing the rest from reference TRBV19 and TRBJ2-7, the complete variable domain is DGGITQSPKYLFRKEGQNVTLSCEQNLNHDAMYWYRQDPGQGLRLIYYSQIVNDFQKGDIAEGYSVSREKKESFPLTVTSAQKNPTAFYLCASSIAGLDYEQYFGPGTRLTVT.

V and J are TRBV7-2 and TRBJ1-2; D remains unclear. Trimming removed 5 bases from V and 8 bases from J, with 15 bases in between. Germline CDR1 is SGHTA and CDR2 is FQGNSA. CDR3 size: 13 residues. CDR3 region: CASSTGRERGYTF. DNA for the CDR3: TGTGCCAGCAGCACCGGAAGGGAGCGCGGCTACACCTTC.

The chain has TRBV30 and TRBJ1-4, with a tentative D call TRBD1 (6 bases). The ends were cut back, 0 bases at V and 4 bases at J, with 15 bases in the middle. Germline CDR1 is GTSNPN and CDR2 is SVGIG (reference sequence). The CDR3 covers 16 residues. CDR3 coding DNA: TGTGCCTGGAGTGTACCCCCGACAGGCTTTAATGAAAAACTGTTTTTT. Residues: CAWSVPPTGFNEKLFF.

J is TRBJ1-5 and V is TRBV30, with D possibly being TRBD1 (5 bases). This CDR3 is built from 15 residues. V was trimmed by 3 bases and J by 9 bases, leaving 21 bases between them. Germline CDR1 reads GTSNPN; CDR2 reads SVGIG (reference sequence). The CDR3 reads CAWSPIDRALGPQHF. The CDR3 DNA reads TGTGCCTGGAGCCCAATCGACAGAGCCCTGGGGCCCCAGCATTTT.

Only a few counts were recorded for this clone. Here the CDR3 reads CASSYGERNSPLHF. CDR3 coding DNA: TGTGCCAGCAGTTACGGGGAGCGCAATTCACCCCTCCACTTT. The chain combines TRBV6-5 with TRBJ1-6; D unclear. CDR3 length equals 14 residues. V lost 2 bases to trimming and J lost 7 bases, with 9 bases between them. CDR1 MNHEY and CDR2 SVGAGI come from the germline V gene.

The V call is TRBV9, the J call TRBJ1-1, with D possibly TRBD1 on 6 matching bases. CDR3 length: 15 residues. V was cut by 4 bases and J by 2 bases, with 15 bases left in between. CDR1 is SGDLS, CDR2 YYNGEE, per germline. CDR3: CASSPRRQDNTEAFF. CDR3 sequence (DNA): TGTGCCAGCAGCCCGCGAAGACAGGATAACACTGAAGCTTTCTTT.

The chain combines TRBV28 with TRBJ1-2; 8 bases map to TRBD1. V lost 10 bases, J lost 4 bases, and 11 bases stayed unmatched. This CDR3 spans 14 amino acids. The V gene's germline CDR1 is MDHEN and CDR2 SYDVKM. The CDR3 bases are TGTGCCATCGAACCGACAGGGGCGGGCTATGGCTACACCTTC. Translating it yields CAIEPTGAGYGYTF.

This clone has just a few counts. The chain employs TRBV18 and TRBJ1-2; the match to TRBD1 covers 7 bases. The germline V gene has CDR1 KGHSH and CDR2 LQKENI. The CDR3 has 14 residues. After removal of 5 bases from V and 4 bases from J, the junction contained 7 bases not matched to a gene. CDR3 region: CASSTTGTVYGYTF. The CDR3 DNA is TGTGCCAGCTCAACCACAGGGACAGTCTATGGCTACACCTTC.